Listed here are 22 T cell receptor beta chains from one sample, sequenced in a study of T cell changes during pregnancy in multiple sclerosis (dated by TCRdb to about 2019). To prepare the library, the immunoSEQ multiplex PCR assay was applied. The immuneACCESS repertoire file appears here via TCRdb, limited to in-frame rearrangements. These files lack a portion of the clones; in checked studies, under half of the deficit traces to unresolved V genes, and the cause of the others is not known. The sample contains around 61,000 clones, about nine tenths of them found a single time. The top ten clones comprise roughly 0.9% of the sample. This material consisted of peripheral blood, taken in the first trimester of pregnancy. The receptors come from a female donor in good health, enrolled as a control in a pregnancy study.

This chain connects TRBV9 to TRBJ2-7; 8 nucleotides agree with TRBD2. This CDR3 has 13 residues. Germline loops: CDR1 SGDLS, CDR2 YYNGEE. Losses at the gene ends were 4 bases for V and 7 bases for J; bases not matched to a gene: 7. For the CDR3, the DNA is TGTGCCAGCAGCCGTAACGGGAGGGAAGAGCAGTACTTC. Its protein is CASSRNGREEQYF.

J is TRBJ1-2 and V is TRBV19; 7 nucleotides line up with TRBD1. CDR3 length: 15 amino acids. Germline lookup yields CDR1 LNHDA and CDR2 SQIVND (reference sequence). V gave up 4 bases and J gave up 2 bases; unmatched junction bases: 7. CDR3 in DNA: TGTGCCAGTAGTACTGGGACAGACTGGAACTATGGCTACACCTTC. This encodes CASSTGTDWNYGYTF.

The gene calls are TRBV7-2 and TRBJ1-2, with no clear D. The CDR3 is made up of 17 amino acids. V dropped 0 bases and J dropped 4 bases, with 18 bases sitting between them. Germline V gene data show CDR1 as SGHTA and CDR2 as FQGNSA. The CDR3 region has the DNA TGTGCCAGCAGCTTAGCCACAGCAACAATTGGGCTCTATGGCTACACCTTC. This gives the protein CASSLATATIGLYGYTF.

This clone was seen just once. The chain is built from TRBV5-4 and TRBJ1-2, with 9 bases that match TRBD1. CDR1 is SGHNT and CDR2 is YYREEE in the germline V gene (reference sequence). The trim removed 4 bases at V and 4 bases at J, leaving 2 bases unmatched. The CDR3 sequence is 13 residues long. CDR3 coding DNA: TGTGCCAGCAGCCCGGACAGGGGCTATGGCTACACCTTC. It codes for CASSPDRGYGYTF. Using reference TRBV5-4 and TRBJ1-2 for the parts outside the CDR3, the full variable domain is ETGVTQSPTHLIKTRGQQVTLRCSSQSGHNTVSWYQQALGQGPQFIFQYYREEENGRGNFPPRFSGLQFPNYSSELNVNALELDDSALYLCASSPDRGYGYTFGSGTRLTVV.

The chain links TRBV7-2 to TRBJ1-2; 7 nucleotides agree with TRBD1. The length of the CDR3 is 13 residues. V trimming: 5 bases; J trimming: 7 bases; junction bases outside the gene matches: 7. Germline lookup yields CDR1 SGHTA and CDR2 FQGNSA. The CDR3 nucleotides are TGTGCCAGCAGCCCAGACAGGGAGACTGGCTACACCTTC. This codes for CASSPDRETGYTF.

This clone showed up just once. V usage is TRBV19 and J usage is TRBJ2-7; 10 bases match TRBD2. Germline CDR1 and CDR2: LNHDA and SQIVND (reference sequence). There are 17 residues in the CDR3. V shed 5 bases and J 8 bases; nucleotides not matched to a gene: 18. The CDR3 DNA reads TGTGCCAGTAGTCTCTCCACCCTCCTAGCGGGGGATAGGAAGCAGTACTTC. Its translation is CASSLSTLLAGDRKQYF.

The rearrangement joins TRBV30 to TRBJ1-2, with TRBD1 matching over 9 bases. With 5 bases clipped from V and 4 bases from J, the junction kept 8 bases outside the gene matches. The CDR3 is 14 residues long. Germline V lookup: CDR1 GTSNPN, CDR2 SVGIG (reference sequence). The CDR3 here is CAWGTGTSGYGYTF. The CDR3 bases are TGTGCCTGGGGGACAGGGACTTCGGGCTATGGCTACACCTTC. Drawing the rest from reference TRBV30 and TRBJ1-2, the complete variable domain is SQTIHQWPATLVQPVGSPLSLECTVEGTSNPNLYWYRQAAGRGLQLLFYSVGIGQISSEVPQNLSASRPQDRQFILSSKKLLLSDSGFYLCAWGTGTSGYGYTFGSGTRLTVV.

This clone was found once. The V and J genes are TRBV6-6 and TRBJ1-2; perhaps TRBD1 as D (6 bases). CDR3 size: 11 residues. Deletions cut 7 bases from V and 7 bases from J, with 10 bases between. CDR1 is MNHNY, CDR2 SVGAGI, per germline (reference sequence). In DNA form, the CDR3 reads TGTGCCAGCACCCTAGGGGGTGGCTACACCTTC. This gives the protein CASTLGGGYTF.

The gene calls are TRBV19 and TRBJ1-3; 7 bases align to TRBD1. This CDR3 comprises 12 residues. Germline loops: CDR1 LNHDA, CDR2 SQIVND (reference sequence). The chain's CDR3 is CAAGGSGNTIYF. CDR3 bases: TGTGCTGCAGGGGGATCTGGAAACACCATATATTTT.

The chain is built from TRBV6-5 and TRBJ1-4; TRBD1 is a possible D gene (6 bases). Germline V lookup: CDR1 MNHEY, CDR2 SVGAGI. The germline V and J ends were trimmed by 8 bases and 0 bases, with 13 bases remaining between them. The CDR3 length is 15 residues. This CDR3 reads CASGSRGATNEKLFF. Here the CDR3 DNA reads TGTGCCAGCGGTTCCAGGGGTGCAACTAATGAAAAACTGTTTTTT.

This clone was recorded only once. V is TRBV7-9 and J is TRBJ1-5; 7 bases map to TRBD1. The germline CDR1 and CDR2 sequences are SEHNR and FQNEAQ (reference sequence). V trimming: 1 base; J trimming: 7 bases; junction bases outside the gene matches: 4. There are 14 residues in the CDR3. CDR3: CASSLGQGGQPQHF. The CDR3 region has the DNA TGTGCCAGCAGCTTAGGACAGGGTGGACAGCCCCAGCATTTT.

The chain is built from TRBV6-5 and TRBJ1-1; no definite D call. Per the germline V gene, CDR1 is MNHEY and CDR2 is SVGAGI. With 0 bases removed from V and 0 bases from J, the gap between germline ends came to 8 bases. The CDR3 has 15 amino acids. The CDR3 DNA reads TGTGCCAGCAGTTACTCGTCAGAAATGAACACTGAAGCTTTCTTT. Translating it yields CASSYSSEMNTEAFF.

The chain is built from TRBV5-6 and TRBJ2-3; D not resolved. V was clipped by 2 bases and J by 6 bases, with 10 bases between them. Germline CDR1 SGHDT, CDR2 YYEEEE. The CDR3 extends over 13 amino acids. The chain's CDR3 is CASSFPAADTQYF. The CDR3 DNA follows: TGTGCCAGCAGCTTCCCGGCGGCCGATACGCAGTATTTT.

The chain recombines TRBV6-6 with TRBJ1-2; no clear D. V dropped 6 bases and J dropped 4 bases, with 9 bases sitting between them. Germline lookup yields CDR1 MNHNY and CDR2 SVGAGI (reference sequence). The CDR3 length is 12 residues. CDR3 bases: TGTGCCAGCAGGCCGGCGGGCTATGGCTACACCTTC. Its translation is CASRPAGYGYTF.

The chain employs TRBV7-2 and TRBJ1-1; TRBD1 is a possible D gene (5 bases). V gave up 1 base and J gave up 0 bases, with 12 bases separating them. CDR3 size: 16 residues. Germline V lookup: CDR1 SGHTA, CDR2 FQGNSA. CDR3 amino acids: CASSLVGRGMNTEAFF. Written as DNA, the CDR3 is TGTGCCAGCAGCTTAGTGGGGCGGGGGATGAACACTGAAGCTTTCTTT. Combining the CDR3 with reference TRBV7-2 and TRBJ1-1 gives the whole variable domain GAGVSQSPSNKVTEKGKDVELRCDPISGHTALYWYRQSLGQGLEFLIYFQGNSAPDKSGLPSDRFSAERTGGSVSTLTIQRTQQEDSAVYLCASSLVGRGMNTEAFFGQGTRLTVV.

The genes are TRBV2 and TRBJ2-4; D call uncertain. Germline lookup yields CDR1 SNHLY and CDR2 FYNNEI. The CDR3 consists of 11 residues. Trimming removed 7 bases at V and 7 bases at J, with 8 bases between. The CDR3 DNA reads TGTGCCAGCACGAACGGGAACATTCAGTACTTC. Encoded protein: CASTNGNIQYF.

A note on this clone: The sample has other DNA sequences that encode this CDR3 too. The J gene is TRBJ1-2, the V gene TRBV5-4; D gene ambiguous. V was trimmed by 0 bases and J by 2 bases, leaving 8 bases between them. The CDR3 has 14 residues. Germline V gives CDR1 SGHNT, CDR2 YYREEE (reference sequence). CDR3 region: CASSLAGSNYGYTF. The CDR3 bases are TGTGCCAGCAGCTTGGCGGGGAGCAACTATGGCTACACCTTC.

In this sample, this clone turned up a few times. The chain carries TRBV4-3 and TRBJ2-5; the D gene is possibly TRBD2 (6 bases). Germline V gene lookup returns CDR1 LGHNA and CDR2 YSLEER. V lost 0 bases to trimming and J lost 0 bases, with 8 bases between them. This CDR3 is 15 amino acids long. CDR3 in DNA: TGCGCCAGCAGCCAAGAACGGGGGAACCAAGAGACCCAGTACTTC. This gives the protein CASSQERGNQETQYF.

The DNA for the CDR3 is TGTGCCAGCAGTAACCGGGACAGGGTGGCGCCCCTCCACTTT. As protein: CASSNRDRVAPLHF. This chain connects TRBV6-6 to TRBJ1-6, with 9 bases fitting TRBD1. J lost 13 bases, V lost 5 bases, and 9 bases had no gene match. The CDR3 totals 14 residues. Germline CDR1 is MNHNY and CDR2 is SVGAGI (reference sequence).

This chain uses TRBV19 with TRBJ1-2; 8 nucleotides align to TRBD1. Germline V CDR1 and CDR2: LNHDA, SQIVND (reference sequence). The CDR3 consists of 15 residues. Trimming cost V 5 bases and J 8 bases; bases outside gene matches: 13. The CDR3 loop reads CASSDLRTGTEGYTF. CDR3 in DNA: TGTGCCAGTAGTGACCTTCGGACAGGGACAGAAGGCTACACCTTC.

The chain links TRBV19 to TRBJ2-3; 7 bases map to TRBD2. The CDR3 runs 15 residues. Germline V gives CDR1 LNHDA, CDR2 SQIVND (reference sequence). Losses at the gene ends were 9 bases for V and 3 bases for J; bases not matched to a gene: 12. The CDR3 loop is CASRDYRMRTDTQYF. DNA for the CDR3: TGTGCCAGCCGGGACTACCGCATGCGAACAGATACGCAGTATTTT. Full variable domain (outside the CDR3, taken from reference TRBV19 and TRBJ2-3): DGGITQSPKYLFRKEGQNVTLSCEQNLNHDAMYWYRQDPGQGLRLIYYSQIVNDFQKGDIAEGYSVSREKKESFPLTVTSAQKNPTAFYLCASRDYRMRTDTQYFGPGTRLTVL.

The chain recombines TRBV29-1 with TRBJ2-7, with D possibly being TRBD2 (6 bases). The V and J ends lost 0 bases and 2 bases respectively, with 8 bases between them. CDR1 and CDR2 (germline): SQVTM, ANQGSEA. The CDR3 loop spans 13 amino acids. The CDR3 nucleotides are TGCAGCGTTGAAGATGGCGGGACCTACGAGCAGTACTTC. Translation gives CSVEDGGTYEQYF.